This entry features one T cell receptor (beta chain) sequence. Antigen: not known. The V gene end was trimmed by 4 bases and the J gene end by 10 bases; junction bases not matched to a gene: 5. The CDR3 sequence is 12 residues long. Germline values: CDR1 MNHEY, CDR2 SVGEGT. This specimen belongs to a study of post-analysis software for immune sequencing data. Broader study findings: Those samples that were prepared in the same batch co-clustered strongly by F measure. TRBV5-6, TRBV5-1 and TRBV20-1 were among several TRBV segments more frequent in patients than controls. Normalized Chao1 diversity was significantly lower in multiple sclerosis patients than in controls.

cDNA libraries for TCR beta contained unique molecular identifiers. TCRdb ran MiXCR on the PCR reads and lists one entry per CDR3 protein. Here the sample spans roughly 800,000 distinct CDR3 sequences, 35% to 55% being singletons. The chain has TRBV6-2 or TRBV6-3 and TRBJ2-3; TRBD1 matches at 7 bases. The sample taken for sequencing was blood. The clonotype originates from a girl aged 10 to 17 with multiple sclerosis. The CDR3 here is CASSWTGLAQYF. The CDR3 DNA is TGTGCCAGCAGTTGGACAGGATTAGCGCAGTATTTT.